Listed below are T cell receptor beta chains from one sample, sequenced in a study of beta chain features in type 1 diabetes. The protocol was immunoSEQ multiplex PCR, while the TCRdb copy is restricted to in-frame clones and leaves out a portion. The sample has about 190,000 clones, around 8% seen once; the top ten hold around 0.94%. Sequencing used central memory CD4+ T cells from blood. Receptors originate from a woman aged 40 to 49 with type 1 diabetes. CDR3s include the opening cysteine and the closing phenylalanine or tryptophan. The D gene is left open where the match is weak. Clone size is stated in some rows and not others, as once, few, many or a class when expanded.

D gene: TRBD1
J gene: TRBJ2-7
clone size: few
V gene: TRBV28
CDR3 DNA: TGTGCCAGCAGGGTTCTGTGGCAGGGGGCCTACGAGCAGTACTTC
CDR3 protein: CASRVLWQGAYEQYF

D gene: .
J gene: TRBJ2-5
clone size: many
V gene: TRBV5-4
CDR3 DNA: TGTGCCAGCAGCGTCGGTGGGAGTCAAGAGACCCAGTACTTC
CDR3 protein: CASSVGGSQETQYF

D gene: .
J gene: TRBJ2-1
clone size: .
V gene: TRBV2
CDR3 DNA: TGTGCCAGCATGCGGTTCACCTCCTACAATGAGCAGTTCTTC
CDR3 protein: CASMRFTSYNEQFF

D gene: .
J gene: TRBJ1-5
clone size: .
V gene: TRBV13
CDR3 DNA: TGTGCCAGCAGCTTCTCGAGGTATAGCAATCAGCCCCAGCATTTT
CDR3 protein: CASSFSRYSNQPQHF

D gene: .
J gene: TRBJ2-7
clone size: many
V gene: TRBV4-3
CDR3 DNA: TGCGCCAGCAGCCAATCAAGCTCGTCCAACTCCTACGAGCAGTACTTC
CDR3 protein: CASSQSSSSNSYEQYF

D gene: .
J gene: TRBJ2-3
clone size: .
V gene: TRBV5-1
CDR3 DNA: TGCGCCAGCAGCTTGGCCACGGGGACATCAACAGATACGCAGTATTTT
CDR3 protein: CASSLATGTSTDTQYF

D gene: TRBD1
J gene: TRBJ2-1
clone size: few
V gene: TRBV15
CDR3 DNA: TGTGCCACCGCCCCCGGGGACAGGGTGAATGAGCAGTTCTTC
CDR3 protein: CATAPGDRVNEQFF

D gene: .
J gene: TRBJ1-6
clone size: few
V gene: TRBV9
CDR3 DNA: TGTGCCAGCAGCGTAGGGCAGAGGGCAGGCCAGTCACCCCTCCACTTT
CDR3 protein: CASSVGQRAGQSPLHF

D gene: .
J gene: TRBJ2-2
clone size: few
V gene: TRBV4-2
CDR3 DNA: TGTGCCAGCAGCCAAACGGTCACCGGGGAGCTGTTTTTT
CDR3 protein: CASSQTVTGELFF

D gene: TRBD2
J gene: TRBJ2-1
clone size: many
V gene: TRBV7-2
CDR3 DNA: TGTGCCAGCAGCGTCTCTAGCGGGAGGCAGTTCTTC
CDR3 protein: CASSVSSGRQFF

D gene: .
J gene: TRBJ1-2
clone size: many
V gene: TRBV9
CDR3 DNA: TGTGCCAGCAGTGGACAAGTCGGCACTGGCTACACCTTC
CDR3 protein: CASSGQVGTGYTF

D gene: .
J gene: TRBJ1-2
clone size: .
V gene: TRBV19
CDR3 DNA: TGTGCCAGTAGGCGCAGGGGAGCTAACTATGGCTACACCTTC
CDR3 protein: CASRRRGANYGYTF

D gene: TRBD2
J gene: TRBJ2-5
clone size: .
V gene: TRBV5-1
CDR3 DNA: TGCGCCAGCAGCCCGGGACTAGCGGGAGGGGTACAAGAGACCCAGTACTTC
CDR3 protein: CASSPGLAGGVQETQYF

D gene: .
J gene: TRBJ2-5
clone size: few
V gene: TRBV7-7
CDR3 DNA: TGTGCTAGCAGCTTGAGGGGAGGAGAGACCCAGTACTTC
CDR3 protein: CASSLRGGETQYF

D gene: TRBD1
J gene: TRBJ2-7
clone size: .
V gene: TRBV5-4
CDR3 DNA: TGTGCCAGCAGCAGGGACAGTGCAACCTACGAGCAGTACTTC
CDR3 protein: CASSRDSATYEQYF

D gene: .
J gene: TRBJ2-7
clone size: few
V gene: TRBV19
CDR3 DNA: TGTGCCAGTAGTATCTCGCCAGGGGAAGGCGAGCAGTACTTC
CDR3 protein: CASSISPGEGEQYF

D gene: TRBD2
J gene: TRBJ2-1
clone size: .
V gene: TRBV28
CDR3 DNA: TGTGCCAGCAGTTCCCGACTAGCCGGCTCCTACAATGAGCAGTTCTTC
CDR3 protein: CASSSRLAGSYNEQFF

D gene: .
J gene: TRBJ2-2
clone size: few
V gene: TRBV9
CDR3 DNA: TGTGCCAGCAGCGTAGGGACAGTGAACACCGGGGAGCTGTTTTTT
CDR3 protein: CASSVGTVNTGELFF

D gene: TRBD2
J gene: TRBJ2-1
clone size: .
V gene: TRBV7-2
CDR3 DNA: TGTGCCAGCAGCTTAGCCGGGAGGGTGAATGAGCAGTTCTTC
CDR3 protein: CASSLAGRVNEQFF

D gene: .
J gene: TRBJ2-3
clone size: .
V gene: TRBV9
CDR3 DNA: TGTGCCAGCAGCGTAGCCGGAGATACGCAGTATTTT
CDR3 protein: CASSVAGDTQYF

D gene: TRBD2
J gene: TRBJ2-1
clone size: .
V gene: TRBV4-3
CDR3 DNA: TGCGCCAGCAGCCAAGACTTCGGACTAGCGGGGGCACTCAATGAGCAGTTCTTC
CDR3 protein: CASSQDFGLAGALNEQFF

D gene: TRBD1
J gene: TRBJ1-4
clone size: few
V gene: TRBV5-1
CDR3 DNA: TGCGCCAGCAGCCCCAGGACAGGGGCAGAAGGTGAAAAACTGTTTTTT
CDR3 protein: CASSPRTGAEGEKLFF

D gene: .
J gene: TRBJ1-1
clone size: few
V gene: TRBV5-1
CDR3 DNA: TGCGCCAGCAGCTCCACGGTTGGGAACACTGAAGCTTTCTTT
CDR3 protein: CASSSTVGNTEAFF

D gene: .
J gene: TRBJ2-2
clone size: few
V gene: TRBV11-2
CDR3 DNA: TGTGCCAGCAGCTCCCGCTATGGGAACACCGGGGAGCTGTTTTTT
CDR3 protein: CASSSRYGNTGELFF

D gene: .
J gene: TRBJ2-2
clone size: .
V gene: TRBV28
CDR3 DNA: TGTGCCAGCAGATTGCGGAGCACCGGGGAGCTGTTTTTT
CDR3 protein: CASRLRSTGELFF

D gene: TRBD1
J gene: TRBJ1-3
clone size: .
V gene: TRBV30
CDR3 DNA: TGTGCCTGGAGTCAGGGGGCCGGTGGAAACACCATATATTTT
CDR3 protein: CAWSQGAGGNTIYF

D gene: TRBD1
J gene: TRBJ1-5
clone size: few
V gene: TRBV7-2
CDR3 DNA: TGTGCCAGCAGCACCCGACAGGGGGCGAATCAGCCCCAGCATTTT
CDR3 protein: CASSTRQGANQPQHF

D gene: .
J gene: TRBJ2-6
clone size: many
V gene: TRBV7-7
CDR3 DNA: TGTGCTAGCGGTGCGGGCTCTGGGGCCAACGTCCTGACTTTC
CDR3 protein: CASGAGSGANVLTF

D gene: TRBD1
J gene: TRBJ1-2
clone size: .
V gene: TRBV28
CDR3 DNA: TGTGCCAGCAGCCGACAGGGAGGCTATGGCTACACCTTC
CDR3 protein: CASSRQGGYGYTF

D gene: TRBD2
J gene: TRBJ2-1
clone size: few
V gene: TRBV2
CDR3 DNA: TGTGCCAGCAGTTATTCCGGGACTAGCGGGAGTGGGTCCTACAATGAGCAGTTCTTC
CDR3 protein: CASSYSGTSGSGSYNEQFF

D gene: TRBD1
J gene: TRBJ1-2
clone size: few
V gene: TRBV7-8
CDR3 DNA: TGTGCCAGCAGCTTAGGGGCCGGGACAGGGGGAGGCTACACCTTC
CDR3 protein: CASSLGAGTGGGYTF

D gene: TRBD1
J gene: TRBJ1-2
clone size: .
V gene: TRBV11-2
CDR3 DNA: TGTGCCAGCAGCCTGAGGACAGGGGACGGCTACACCTTC
CDR3 protein: CASSLRTGDGYTF

D gene: TRBD1
J gene: TRBJ1-5
clone size: .
V gene: TRBV4-3
CDR3 DNA: TGCGCCAGCAGCCTCGACAGGGTACAGCCCCAGCATTTT
CDR3 protein: CASSLDRVQPQHF

D gene: .
J gene: TRBJ1-5
clone size: .
V gene: TRBV29-1
CDR3 DNA: TGCAGCGTTGGGGACTTTTATAGCAATCAGCCCCAGCATTTT
CDR3 protein: CSVGDFYSNQPQHF

D gene: TRBD1
J gene: TRBJ2-3
clone size: few
V gene: TRBV2
CDR3 DNA: TGTGCCAGCAGGGGCAGACAGGGGGGAGATACGCAGTATTTT
CDR3 protein: CASRGRQGGDTQYF

D gene: .
J gene: TRBJ2-7
clone size: many
V gene: TRBV15
CDR3 DNA: TGTGCCACCAGCAGAGGCCGGGACACTTCCTACGAGCAGTACTTC
CDR3 protein: CATSRGRDTSYEQYF

D gene: TRBD1
J gene: TRBJ1-1
clone size: .
V gene: TRBV28
CDR3 DNA: TGTGCCAGCAGTCATGACAGGGCGGCTTTCTTT
CDR3 protein: CASSHDRAAFF

D gene: .
J gene: TRBJ2-7
clone size: .
V gene: TRBV13
CDR3 DNA: TGTGCCAGCAGCCTAAACCGTCTTTCCTACGAGCAGTACTTC
CDR3 protein: CASSLNRLSYEQYF

D gene: TRBD1
J gene: TRBJ2-3
clone size: few
V gene: TRBV7-2
CDR3 DNA: TGTGCCAGCAGCCCCCGGACAGGGAAGGCAGATACGCAGTATTTT
CDR3 protein: CASSPRTGKADTQYF

D gene: TRBD2
J gene: TRBJ2-1
clone size: .
V gene: TRBV10-3
CDR3 DNA: TGTGCCATCATGGGGGGGACTAGCGGGAGAAGTTACAATGAGCAGTTCTTC
CDR3 protein: CAIMGGTSGRSYNEQFF

D gene: TRBD1
J gene: TRBJ1-6
clone size: many
V gene: TRBV7-2
CDR3 DNA: TGTGCCAGCAGCCGGACCGGACAGGGGTATTCACCCCTCCACTTT
CDR3 protein: CASSRTGQGYSPLHF

D gene: .
J gene: TRBJ2-2
clone size: few
V gene: TRBV11-2
CDR3 DNA: TGTGCCAGCAGCTTCACGAGGAACGGGGAGCTGTTTTTT
CDR3 protein: CASSFTRNGELFF

D gene: .
J gene: TRBJ2-3
clone size: many
V gene: TRBV4-2
CDR3 DNA: TGTGCCAGCAGCCCACAGGGATGGAGCACAGATACGCAGTATTTT
CDR3 protein: CASSPQGWSTDTQYF

D gene: .
J gene: TRBJ1-1
clone size: many
V gene: TRBV18
CDR3 DNA: TGTGCCAGCTCGGTTCGACAGGTTGATAACACTGAAGCTTTCTTT
CDR3 protein: CASSVRQVDNTEAFF

D gene: .
J gene: TRBJ2-3
clone size: few
V gene: TRBV7-3
CDR3 DNA: TGTGCCAGCAGCCCCCGGGATACGCAGTATTTT
CDR3 protein: CASSPRDTQYF

D gene: .
J gene: TRBJ1-1
clone size: .
V gene: TRBV15
CDR3 DNA: TGTGCCACCAGCAGAGATCCGGGTGACACTGAAGCTTTCTTT
CDR3 protein: CATSRDPGDTEAFF

D gene: .
J gene: TRBJ2-4
clone size: .
V gene: TRBV6-6
CDR3 DNA: TGTGCCAGCAGTTACCAGCTCCCCGGTGCGGACATTCAGTACTTC
CDR3 protein: CASSYQLPGADIQYF

D gene: TRBD2
J gene: TRBJ2-1
clone size: few
V gene: TRBV9
CDR3 DNA: TGTGCCAGCAGCCCCCATGGTGGGACTAGCGGGAGCTCCTACAATGAGCAGTTCTTC
CDR3 protein: CASSPHGGTSGSSYNEQFF

D gene: .
J gene: TRBJ1-2
clone size: few
V gene: TRBV4-2
CDR3 DNA: TGTGCCAGCAGCCAACCGCAGGCCTTCAACTATGGCTACACCTTC
CDR3 protein: CASSQPQAFNYGYTF

D gene: .
J gene: TRBJ2-1
clone size: few
V gene: TRBV5-6
CDR3 DNA: TGTGCCAGCAGCTTGGGGTTGGGTAGGAGCTACAATGAGCAGTTCTTC
CDR3 protein: CASSLGLGRSYNEQFF

D gene: TRBD2
J gene: TRBJ2-1
clone size: once
V gene: TRBV5-1
CDR3 DNA: TGCGCCAGCAGCTCTATAGCGGGAGCGATCCACAATGAGCAGTTCTTC
CDR3 protein: CASSSIAGAIHNEQFF

D gene: .
J gene: TRBJ1-1
clone size: few
V gene: TRBV18
CDR3 DNA: TGTGCCAGCTCACCGAGCAGGGGGAACACTGAAGCTTTCTTT
CDR3 protein: CASSPSRGNTEAFF

D gene: TRBD1
J gene: TRBJ1-2
clone size: .
V gene: TRBV27
CDR3 DNA: TGTGCCAGCAGTTTCCTCGATACCCAAGGACAGGGGGAAGGCTACACCTTC
CDR3 protein: CASSFLDTQGQGEGYTF

D gene: .
J gene: TRBJ2-6
clone size: few
V gene: TRBV30
CDR3 DNA: TGTGCCTGGTCTACGGGGGCTGGGGCCAACGTCCTGACTTTC
CDR3 protein: CAWSTGAGANVLTF

D gene: TRBD2
J gene: TRBJ2-1
clone size: few
V gene: TRBV15
CDR3 DNA: TGTGCCACCAGCAGTCCTAGGGGACTAGCGGGAGGAAGAGAGCAGTTCTTC
CDR3 protein: CATSSPRGLAGGREQFF